The next 8 T cell receptor beta chains were all read from a single sample in a study of CD8 T cells in ankylosing spondylitis. One entry per CDR3 protein results from TCRdb running MiXCR on the 5' RACE reads. The data contain about 200,000 distinct CDR3 sequences, just under 7.5% of them singletons. Which antigens these TCRs recognize remains unknown. General study findings and limits: There was a TCR beta motif, made of several highly homologous variants, that appeared characteristic of ankylosing spondylitis blood.

Sequenced input: blood, either unsorted or a sorted T cell fraction (not recorded which). The origin of the receptors is a male donor with ankylosing spondylitis.

This clonotype was observed many times. This CDR3 is CASSYGTSGSYETQYF. Here the CDR3 DNA reads TGTGCCAGCAGTTACGGGACTAGCGGGAGTTATGAGACCCAGTACTTC. This chain joins TRBV6-5 and TRBJ2-5; 14 bases line up with TRBD2. The CDR3 runs 16 residues. Germline CDR1 reads MNHEY; CDR2 reads SVGAGI. With 2 bases clipped from V and 5 bases from J, the junction kept 4 bases outside the gene matches.

This clonotype was picked up many times. The chain couples TRBV29-1 to TRBJ2-3, with unresolved D. Trimming removed 7 bases at V and 0 bases at J, with 14 bases between. The CDR3 spans 14 residues. Per the germline V gene, CDR1 is SQVTM and CDR2 is ANQGSEA. For the CDR3, the DNA is TGCAGCGGGGGTGGGTGGCCGAGCACAGATACGCAGTATTTT. Translated: CSGGGWPSTDTQYF.

This clonotype was seen repeatedly, ten times or more. The rearrangement links TRBV9 to TRBJ1-2, with TRBD1 matching over 7 bases. Trimming removed 4 bases from V and 0 bases from J; junction bases left unmatched: 12. The CDR3 spans 17 residues. Germline V gives CDR1 SGDLS, CDR2 YYNGEE. The CDR3 region is CASSLRDSLHSNYGYTF. CDR3 nucleotide sequence: TGTGCCAGCAGCCTCCGGGACAGCTTACATTCTAACTATGGCTACACCTTC.

The sample holds many counts of this clonotype. This chain uses TRBV7-9 with TRBJ2-3; a weak D match, TRBD1 (6 bases). CDR3 length equals 16 residues. Germline V CDR1 and CDR2: SEHNR, FQNEAQ (reference sequence). The V end lost 2 bases, the J end lost 3 bases, and 15 bases lay between the germline ends. The CDR3, as DNA: TGTGCCAGCAGCTTATACAGGGCTGTGAGGACAGATACGCAGTATTTT. Amino acids: CASSLYRAVRTDTQYF.

This clonotype was observed at least ten times. The chain couples TRBV27 to TRBJ2-7, with 10 bases identical to TRBD2. Losses at the gene ends were 0 bases for V and 4 bases for J; bases not matched to a gene: 3. The CDR3 loop spans 15 amino acids. CDR1 MNHEY and CDR2 SMNVEV come from the germline V gene (reference sequence). The CDR3 DNA reads as TGTGCCAGCAGTTTATCCCCTAGCGGGAGTTACGAGCAGTACTTC. This encodes CASSLSPSGSYEQYF.

This clonotype was counted many times. The chain joins TRBV7-9 to TRBJ2-5; D remains unclear. Germline V lookup: CDR1 SEHNR, CDR2 FQNEAQ (reference sequence). V was pared by 4 bases and J by 5 bases, with 11 bases between. This CDR3 comprises 13 residues. CDR3: CASSSFRRETQYF. DNA for the CDR3: TGTGCCAGCAGCTCGTTTCGGCGGGAGACCCAGTACTTC.

This clonotype appeared a few times. V is TRBV4-3 and J is TRBJ2-1; possible D gene TRBD1, 6 bases. Germline CDR1 reads LGHNA; CDR2 reads YSLEER. This CDR3 has 15 residues. V dropped 4 bases and J dropped 3 bases, with 13 bases sitting between them. The CDR3 DNA reads TGCGCCAGCAGCCTCCAGAGAGGGGGCTACAATGAGCAGTTCTTC. Protein: CASSLQRGGYNEQFF.

The rearrangement uses TRBV6-2 or TRBV6-3 and TRBJ2-7; possibly TRBD1 or TRBD2 for D (5 bases each). CDR1 and CDR2 from the germline V gene are MNHEY and SVGEGT. There are 15 residues in the CDR3. Trimming removed 2 bases at V and 3 bases at J, with 14 bases between. The CDR3 sequence: CASSYPRGRYYEQYF. Written as DNA, the CDR3 is TGTGCCAGCAGTTACCCCCGGGGACGCTACTACGAGCAGTACTTC.